Presented here are 29 T cell receptor beta chains from one specimen sequenced in a study of blood T cell repertoires in acute mononucleosis. Whole-study results and caveats: GLC-BM-specific selection apparently combined TCR alpha and beta motifs.

Time point here: acute infectious mononucleosis, at clinical presentation within 2 weeks of symptom onset (visit 1). Clones were read by immunoSEQ multiplex PCR, and TCRdb kept only the in-frame ones, dropping some. This table has under 3,000 clones, about 70% appearing once. This specimen was EBV GLC epitope tetramer+ CD8+ T cells sorted from PBMCs, taken during acute infectious mononucleosis. The subset here: CD8 T cells binding tetramer with EBV BMLF1 280-288 peptide (GLC-BM). These receptors were obtained from a woman under 30 with infectious mononucleosis caused by EBV.

The chain couples TRBV29-1 to TRBJ2-5, with 7 bases aligning to TRBD1. This CDR3 comprises 14 residues. The V gene's germline CDR1 is SQVTM and CDR2 ANQGSEA. Trimming removed 0 bases from V and 8 bases from J; junction bases left unmatched: 9. The CDR3 nucleotides are TGCAGCGTTGAAGAAGACAGGGTGAGGGGTACCCAGTACTTC. Its protein product is CSVEEDRVRGTQYF. Full variable domain (missing parts from reference TRBV29-1 and TRBJ2-5): SAVISQKPSRDICQRGTSLTIQCQVDSQVTMMFWYRQQPGQSLTLIATANQGSEATYESGFVIDKFPISRPNLTFSTLTVSNMSPEDSSIYLCSVEEDRVRGTQYFGPGTRLLVL.

This clone was recorded a few times. The chain combines TRBV7-4 with TRBJ2-1; D perhaps matches TRBD2 (6 bases). CDR1 is SGHVT, CDR2 SQSDAQ, per germline. CDR3 length: 14 amino acids. The V gene lost 2 bases and the J gene lost 5 bases, with 10 bases spanning the gap. The CDR3 DNA sequence: TGTGCCAGCAGCTTAAGGGGCGGGAACAATGAGCAGTTCTTC. This codes for CASSLRGGNNEQFF.

To note about this clone: With a far larger clone one base away, a read error is the likely cause. Because the CDR3's place on the DNA is in doubt, the DNA is left out and the CDR3 is given as listed by TCRdb. The CDR3 is CASSLAWVAGGNELYF. This chain uses TRBV11-2 with TRBJ2-5; the table's D gene call, TRBD2, was not cross checked with the DNA. CDR1 is SGHAT, CDR2 FQNNGV, per germline. The CDR3 is made up of 16 amino acids, end residues included.

There are a few counts of this clone. Different DNA sequences within this sample yield the same CDR3. The chain links TRBV23-1 to TRBJ2-1; unclear D gene. TRBV23-1 is labeled an ORF, and its function is uncertain. The CDR3 contains 12 residues. The ends were cut back, 7 bases at V and 8 bases at J, with 12 bases in the middle. Written as DNA, the CDR3 is TGCGCCAGCAACGAGCCGGGCGATGAGCAGTTCTTC. Its protein product is CASNEPGDEQFF.

Relative to its sample, this clone is large. The same CDR3 arises from other DNA sequences in this sample as well. The rearrangement links TRBV9 to TRBJ2-7; D possibly corresponds to TRBD2 (6 bases). The germline V gene has CDR1 SGDLS and CDR2 YYNGEE. The CDR3 has 14 residues. V dropped 0 bases and J dropped 7 bases, with 14 bases sitting between them. The CDR3 loop reads CASSVAGGMGEQYF. In nucleotides, the CDR3 is TGTGCCAGCAGCGTAGCAGGCGGGATGGGGGAGCAGTACTTC.

This clone was seen ten or more times. The V call is TRBV9, the J call TRBJ2-1, with 10 bases that match TRBD2. The V gene end was trimmed by 4 bases and the J gene end by 10 bases; junction bases not matched to a gene: 14. The V gene's germline CDR1 is SGDLS and CDR2 YYNGEE. This CDR3 has 16 residues. The chain's CDR3 is CASSKGPAGGPREQFF. CDR3 sequence (DNA): TGTGCCAGCAGCAAAGGGCCAGCGGGGGGGCCAAGGGAGCAGTTCTTC. The entire variable domain, with the rest obtained from reference TRBV9 and TRBJ2-1, is as follows: DSGVTQTPKHLITATGQRVTLRCSPRSGDLSVYWYQQSLDQGLQFLIQYYNGEERAKGNILERFSAQQFPDLHSELNLSSLELGDSALYFCASSKGPAGGPREQFFGPGTRLTVL.

Turning to this clone: With only one base between it and a far larger clone, this is likely a read error. The chain is built from TRBV29-1 and TRBJ1-4; TRBD1 matches at 9 bases. This CDR3 is built from 14 residues. Germline lookup yields CDR1 SQVTM and CDR2 ANQGSEA. V lost 6 bases and J lost 2; bases outside the gene matches: 4. This chain's CDR3 is CSVGTGSTNEKLFF. The CDR3 DNA sequence: TGCAGCGTGGGGACAGGGAGCACTAATGAAAAACTGTTTTTT. Filled out from reference TRBV29-1 and TRBJ1-4, the complete variable domain reads SAVISQKPSRDICQRGTSLTIQCQVDSQVTMMFWYRQQPGQSLTLIATANQGSEATYESGFVIDKFPISRPNLTFSTLTVSNMSPEDSSIYLCSVGTGSTNEKLFFGSGTQLSVL.

On this clone itself: A read error likely explains this, since a far larger clone differs by one base. V usage is TRBV9 and J usage is TRBJ2-1, with D tentatively TRBD2 (6 bases). V was trimmed by 5 bases and J by 8 bases, leaving 14 bases between them. In germline, CDR1 is SGDLS, CDR2 YYNGEE. This CDR3 is built from 13 residues. This CDR3 reads CASSAVGGDEQFF. CDR3 in DNA: TGTGCCAGCAGTGCGGTGGGGGGAGATGAGCAGTTCTTC.

This clone is termed large. The chain recombines TRBV9 with TRBJ2-1, with TRBD2 as a possible D gene (7 bases). The CDR3 runs to 13 residues. Deletions cut 0 bases from V and 9 bases from J, with 10 bases between. CDR1 and CDR2 from the germline V gene are SGDLS and YYNGEE. CDR3 nucleotides: TGTGCCAGCAGCGTAGTTGGGGGGGCTGAGCAGTTCTTC. This codes for CASSVVGGAEQFF.

This clone occurred many times. The chain is built from TRBV6-6 and TRBJ2-5, with TRBD1 matching 8 bases. Looked up from germline, CDR1 is MNHNY and CDR2 is SVGAGI (reference sequence). Trimming cost V 6 bases and J 2 bases; bases outside gene matches: 5. The CDR3 consists of 14 residues. The CDR3 sequence is CASRQWTGQETQYF. The DNA of the CDR3 is TGTGCCAGCAGACAATGGACAGGGCAAGAGACCCAGTACTTC.

The rearrangement links TRBV25-1 to TRBJ2-7; 11 nucleotides align to TRBD2. Trimming at V came to 5 bases and at J to 3 bases, leaving 6 bases not matched to a gene. The CDR3 runs to 15 residues. CDR1 MGHDK and CDR2 SYGVNS come from the germline V gene. CDR3 sequence reads: CASSPTSGSIYEQYF. DNA for the CDR3: TGTGCCAGCAGTCCTACTAGCGGGAGTATCTACGAGCAGTACTTC.

Turning to this clone: This likely came from a read error, as a far larger clone is one base away. The chain uses TRBV29-1 and TRBJ2-7; TRBD1 agrees at 7 bases. TRBJ2-5 matches the DNA end more closely, so the J call is doubtful. This CDR3 has 14 residues. Germline V gene sequence: CDR1 SQVTM, CDR2 ANQGSEA. CDR3 bases: TGCAGCGTTGAAGAAGACAGGGTGAGGGGGACCCAGTACTTC. Amino acid sequence: CSVEEDRVRGTQYF.

In this sample, this clone turned up a few times. Other DNA sequences in the same sample also yield this CDR3. V is TRBV23-1 and J is TRBJ2-1, with a weak D call TRBD1 (6 bases). TRBV23-1 is classed as an ORF, of uncertain function. CDR3 length: 12 residues. V was cut by 7 bases and J by 8 bases, with 12 bases left in between. The CDR3 here is CASNEQGDEQFF. CDR3 DNA: TGCGCCAGCAACGAACAGGGCGATGAGCAGTTCTTC.

The chain carries TRBV7-2 and TRBJ2-7; 10 bases are shared with TRBD2. V shed 8 bases and J 5 bases; nucleotides not matched to a gene: 12. The CDR3 sequence is 15 residues long. The germline V gene encodes CDR1 SGHTA and CDR2 FQGNSA. The chain's CDR3 is CASLAWVAGGNEQYF. The DNA of the CDR3 is TGTGCCAGCTTAGCTTGGGTAGCGGGGGGAAACGAGCAGTACTTC.

The chain carries TRBV5-2 and TRBJ2-1; TRBD2 is the table's D call, not checked against the DNA. TRBV5-2 is described as a pseudogene. The CDR3 extends over 14 amino acids. The CDR3: CASSFRTGYNEQFF. CDR3 nucleotide sequence: TGTGCCAGCAGCTTCCGGACGGGGTACAATGAGCAGTTCTTC.

The chain combines TRBV14 with TRBJ2-7, with TRBD1 identical over 10 bases. V dropped 3 bases and J dropped 3; count of bases not matched to a gene: 5. CDR3 length equals 15 residues. Germline-derived CDR1 and CDR2 are SGHDN and FVKESK. This chain's CDR3 is CASSQGTGEGYEQYF. CDR3 nucleotides: TGTGCCAGCAGCCAGGGGACAGGGGAGGGCTACGAGCAGTACTTC.

CDR3 sequence (DNA): TGTGCCAGCAGCTTAGCTTGGGTAGCGGGGGGTACCCAGTACTTC. Amino acids: CASSLAWVAGGTQYF. The chain combines TRBV7-2 with TRBJ2-5; 10 nucleotides match TRBD2. This CDR3 contains 15 residues. Germline assignment: CDR1 SGHTA and CDR2 FQGNSA. V shed 0 bases, J shed 8 bases, and the junction held 6 bases outside the gene matches.

This clone was picked up a small number of times. The chain recombines TRBV11-2 with TRBJ2-1, with 10 positions matching TRBD2. The V gene end was trimmed by 5 bases and the J gene end by 10 bases; junction bases not matched to a gene: 14. The CDR3 loop spans 16 amino acids. CDR1 SGHAT and CDR2 FQNNGV come from the germline V gene. CDR3 residues: CASSKGPAGGPREQFF. CDR3 bases: TGTGCCAGCAGCAAAGGGCCAGCGGGGGGGCCAAGGGAGCAGTTCTTC.

This clone turned up a few times. The V call is TRBV14, the J call TRBJ2-1; 9 bases map to TRBD1. CDR3 size: 13 residues. Germline CDR1 reads SGHDN; CDR2 reads FVKESK. V dropped 5 bases and J dropped 8; count of bases not matched to a gene: 4. As DNA, the CDR3 is TGTGCCAGCAGCGCGACAGGGGGGGATGAGCAGTTCTTC. Translation gives CASSATGGDEQFF.

A remark on this clone: A read error likely explains this, since a far larger clone differs by one base. The CDR3 DNA follows: TGTGCCAGCAGTGAAAGGTCAGCCTGGGAGAGCACTGGAGCTTTCTTT. This gives the protein CASSERSAWESTGAFF. The gene calls are TRBV2 and TRBJ1-1; no clear D gene. This CDR3 has 16 amino acids. The germline gives CDR1 SNHLY, CDR2 FYNNEI. Supplemented by reference TRBV2 and TRBJ1-1, the full variable domain reads EPEVTQTPSHQVTQMGQEVILRCVPISNHLYFYWYRQILGQKVEFLVSFYNNEISEKSEIFDDQFSVERPDGSNFTLKIRSTKLEDSAMYFCASSERSAWESTGAFFGQGTRLTVV.

Details on this clone: This likely traces to a read error, being one base from a far larger clone. The rearrangement links TRBV9 to TRBJ2-7; perhaps TRBD1 as D (6 bases). CDR3 length: 12 residues. Trimming removed 9 bases at V and 7 bases at J, with 17 bases between. Germline loops: CDR1 SGDLS, CDR2 YYNGEE. The CDR3 DNA sequence: TGTGCCAACGGGGATGGGGACAATGAGCAGTACTTC. Its protein product is CANGDGDNEQYF.

Details on this clone: A read error is likely here: a far larger clone is one base away. V and J are TRBV13 and TRBJ2-6; D is possibly TRBD1 (5 bases). The CDR3 runs 13 residues. CDR1 and CDR2 (germline): PRHDT, FYEKMQ (reference sequence). The CDR3 DNA reads TGTGCCAGCACCCCCTCTGGGGCCGACGTCCTGACTTTC. This codes for CASTPSGADVLTF. Full variable domain (remainder filled in from reference TRBV13 and TRBJ2-6): AAGVIQSPRHLIKEKRETATLKCYPIPRHDTVYWYQQGPGQDPQFLISFYEKMQSDKGSIPDRFSAQQFSDYHSELNMSSLELGDSALYFCASTPSGADVLTFGAGSRLTVL.

The chain joins TRBV29-1 to TRBJ2-7, with 8 bases identical to TRBD2. The CDR3 contains 13 residues. J was trimmed by 5 bases and V by 7 bases; bases with no gene match: 10. Germline CDR1 reads SQVTM; CDR2 reads ANQGSEA. The CDR3 DNA sequence: TGCAGCGGGGGTAGCGGGGACTGGAACGAGCAGTACTTC. It is translated as CSGGSGDWNEQYF.

This clone was seen a few times. Since a far larger clone is one base different, this is likely a read error. V and J are TRBV6-5 and TRBJ2-6; no clear D gene. This CDR3 is built from 13 residues. Germline CDR1 is MNHEY and CDR2 is SVGAGI. V was trimmed by 7 bases and J by 0 bases, leaving 4 bases between them. The CDR3 DNA is TGTGCCAGCACCCCCTCTGGGGCCAACGTCCTGACTTTC. Its protein product is CASTPSGANVLTF.

In its sample, this clone was seen once. The chain combines TRBV9 with TRBJ2-2; D tentatively reads TRBD1 or TRBD2 (5 bases each). The V and J ends lost 4 bases and 6 bases respectively, with 16 bases between them. The germline V gene has CDR1 SGDLS and CDR2 YYNGEE. CDR3 size: 15 residues. CDR3 amino acids: CASSTGRVSPGELFF. In DNA, the CDR3 is TGTGCCAGCAGCACGGGACGGGTCTCACCCGGGGAGCTGTTTTTT. Variable domain in full (rest from reference TRBV9 and TRBJ2-2): DSGVTQTPKHLITATGQRVTLRCSPRSGDLSVYWYQQSLDQGLQFLIQYYNGEERAKGNILERFSAQQFPDLHSELNLSSLELGDSALYFCASSTGRVSPGELFFGEGSRLTVL.

CDR3 protein: CASNPPGLVSDTQYF. As DNA, the CDR3 is TGTGCCAGCAACCCCCCGGGACTAGTGTCAGATACGCAGTATTTT. This chain uses TRBV5-8 with TRBJ2-3; 8 bases fit TRBD2. Germline values: CDR1 SGHTS, CDR2 YDEGEE. The CDR3 runs 15 residues. V lost 6 bases and J lost 4; bases outside the gene matches: 10.

As for this clone: A read error likely explains this, since a far larger clone differs by one base. Other DNA sequences from this sample encode an identical CDR3 as well. The chain has TRBV9 and TRBJ2-5; 12 positions match TRBD2. Germline V gene sequence: CDR1 SGDLS, CDR2 YYNGEE. This CDR3 contains 17 residues. The CDR3 DNA follows: TGCGCCAGCAGCGTAGGCCAACTAGCGGGGGGAGGGGAGACCCAGTACTTC. As protein: CASSVGQLAGGGETQYF. The full variable domain, rest sourced from reference TRBV9 and TRBJ2-5, is DSGVTQTPKHLITATGQRVTLRCSPRSGDLSVYWYQQSLDQGLQFLIQYYNGEERAKGNILERFSAQQFPDLHSELNLSSLELGDSALYFCASSVGQLAGGGETQYFGPGTRLLVL.

A note on this clone: Only one base separates this from a far larger clonotype, so it likely reflects a read error. The chain uses TRBV29-1 and TRBJ1-4; TRBD1 matches 12 bases. The CDR3 consists of 14 residues. J gave up 3 bases and V 6 bases, and 2 bases lay outside the gene matches. Germline V gene sequence: CDR1 SQVTM, CDR2 ANQGSEA. In DNA form, the CDR3 reads TGCAGCGTGGGGACAGGGGGCTCTAATGAAAAACTGTTTTTT. As protein: CSVGTGGSNEKLFF.

This clone came up once. This chain connects TRBV15 to TRBJ2-1, with TRBD2 matching 12 bases. The V gene's germline CDR1 is LNHNV and CDR2 YYDKDF (reference sequence). The CDR3 covers 13 residues. J was trimmed by 10 bases and V by 10 bases; bases with no gene match: 8. The CDR3 sequence: CASMTSGRQEQFF. DNA for the CDR3: TGTGCCAGCATGACTAGCGGGAGACAGGAGCAGTTCTTC.